A single sample is the source of the 18 T cell receptor beta chains below, sequenced in a study of T-cell reconstitution after alpha-beta-depleted transplantation in children. As it was prepared, the TCRbeta library received unique molecular identifiers. TCRdb re-called the PCR reads with MiXCR, one entry per CDR3 protein. Of approximately 89,000 distinct CDR3 sequences in the sample, roughly 15% were seen once. Here the sequenced sample was PBMCs, mostly from graft donor cells, taken 180 days after TCRalphabeta/CD19-depleted stem cell transplant. These receptors were taken from a male patient between 2 and 9 years old who had a stem cell transplant for acute lymphoblastic leukemia, so the T cells may come from the graft donor.

This chain joins TRBV20-1 and TRBJ2-1, with 7 positions matching TRBD2. This CDR3 has 12 amino acids. The ends lost 3 bases at V and 6 bases at J; junction bases unmatched: 2. Germline assignment: CDR1 DFQATT and CDR2 SNEGSKA (reference sequence). This CDR3 reads CSASGGSNEQFF. In DNA, the CDR3 is TGCAGTGCTAGCGGGGGGAGCAATGAGCAGTTCTTC.

This clonotype was picked up many times. The CDR3 protein is CASSLAQAGGVNEQFF. CDR3 in DNA: TGTGCCAGCAGCTTAGCGCAGGCGGGTGGCGTCAATGAGCAGTTCTTC. This rearrangement joins TRBV11-1 to TRBJ2-1; TRBD2 is a possible D gene (5 bases). The CDR3 runs to 16 residues. Trimming took off 0 bases at V and 6 bases at J, with 15 bases between the two ends. Germline V gene sequence: CDR1 SGHAT, CDR2 FQDESV (reference sequence).

This clonotype was observed a few times. This chain joins TRBV5-1 and TRBJ2-7; maybe TRBD2 (6 bases). This CDR3 is 15 amino acids long. Trimming removed 1 base at V and 2 bases at J, with 13 bases between. Germline lookup yields CDR1 SGHRS and CDR2 YFSETQ. CDR3 DNA: TGCGCCAGCAGCTTGACCGGGACTGGCACCTACGAGCAGTACTTC. Translating gives CASSLTGTGTYEQYF.

This clonotype was counted a few times. The chain is built from TRBV6-2 or TRBV6-3 and TRBJ2-1, with 10 bases aligning to TRBD2. The V segment lost 4 bases and the J segment 4 bases; nucleotides outside the gene matches: 4. Germline CDR1 and CDR2: MNHEY and SVGEGT. The CDR3 contains 15 residues. CDR3: CASSSSGGRYNEQFF. In DNA, the CDR3 is TGTGCCAGCAGTTCTAGCGGGGGCCGTTACAATGAGCAGTTCTTC.

This clonotype showed up just a few times. The chain has TRBV4-2 and TRBJ1-3; a possible D gene is TRBD1 (5 bases). This CDR3 region has 19 residues. Looked up from germline, CDR1 is LGHNA and CDR2 is YNFKEQ. Trimming removed 4 bases from V and 2 bases from J, with 24 bases in between. In DNA form, the CDR3 reads TGTGCCAGCAGCCCCTTGATATCCAAACAGGAGAGGCCTGGAAACACCATATATTTT. It codes for CASSPLISKQERPGNTIYF.

This clonotype was detected a few times. The DNA for the CDR3 is TGTGCCAGCAGCTTATTGTGGCCAAGGAGAGGAGGAACCGGGGAGCTGTTTTTT. This codes for CASSLLWPRRGGTGELFF. This rearrangement joins TRBV11-2 to TRBJ2-2; maybe TRBD2 (5 bases). V was shortened by 2 bases and J by 5 bases, with 21 bases between the two germline ends. Germline V lookup: CDR1 SGHAT, CDR2 FQNNGV. This CDR3 has 18 amino acids. The variable domain in full, completed from reference TRBV11-2 and TRBJ2-2, reads EAGVAQSPRYKIIEKRQSVAFWCNPISGHATLYWYQQILGQGPKLLIQFQNNGVVDDSQLPKDRFSAERLKGVDSTLKIQPAKLEDSAVYLCASSLLWPRRGGTGELFFGEGSRLTVL.

This clonotype appeared a few times. The chain combines TRBV20-1 with TRBJ1-1; no clear D. Germline-derived CDR1 and CDR2 are DFQATT and SNEGSKA (reference sequence). This CDR3 comprises 14 residues. Trimming pared 0 bases from V and 5 bases from J, leaving 13 bases between. CDR3 bases: TGCAGTGCTAGAGATGTAGAGGGAAGGACTGAAGCTTTCTTT. This translates into CSARDVEGRTEAFF.

This clonotype was counted at least ten times. The chain has TRBV20-1 and TRBJ2-3, with TRBD1 identical over 9 bases. The germline V gene has CDR1 DFQATT and CDR2 SNEGSKA (reference sequence). The CDR3 is 16 residues long. The trim removed 5 bases at V and 0 bases at J, leaving 9 bases unmatched. Here the CDR3 DNA reads TGCAGTGCTGAGACTTACAGGGGGCTGAGCACAGATACGCAGTATTTT. Its protein is CSAETYRGLSTDTQYF.

The sample holds a few counts of this clonotype. The CDR3 loop reads CATSDLGDGGKTNYGYTF. The CDR3 nucleotides are TGTGCCACCAGTGATTTGGGGGACGGAGGTAAAACTAACTATGGCTACACCTTC. The V gene is TRBV24-1, the J gene TRBJ1-2, with TRBD1 as a possible D gene (5 bases). Trimming removed 0 bases at V and 0 bases at J, with 16 bases between. The CDR3 is 18 residues long. The germline V gene has CDR1 KGHDR and CDR2 SFDVKD.

The J gene is TRBJ2-7, the V gene TRBV27, with D possibly TRBD2 on 5 matching bases. Germline V gives CDR1 MNHEY, CDR2 SMNVEV (reference sequence). Trimming left V 2 bases short and J 0 bases short, with 20 bases between. The CDR3 covers 18 residues. CDR3 sequence reads: CASSLRLTEARSSYEQYF. CDR3 nucleotides: TGTGCCAGCAGTTTACGTCTGACGGAGGCGAGGAGCTCCTACGAGCAGTACTTC.

This clonotype was detected a few times. This chain uses TRBV18 with TRBJ1-1; 11 nucleotides match TRBD1. J was trimmed by 6 bases and V by 6 bases; bases with no gene match: 9. Per germline, CDR1 KGHSH and CDR2 LQKENI. This CDR3 comprises 15 residues. CDR3 DNA sequence: TGTGCCAGCTCGGCGGACAGGGGGCGCGAGGCTGAAGCTTTCTTT. It codes for CASSADRGREAEAFF.

V usage is TRBV7-2 and J usage is TRBJ2-7; 11 nucleotides align to TRBD1. The length of the CDR3 is 14 residues. Germline V gene lookup returns CDR1 SGHTA and CDR2 FQGNSA. V trimming: 2 bases; J trimming: 6 bases; junction bases outside the gene matches: 3. The CDR3 loop reads CASSLSGQGVEQYF. CDR3 DNA: TGTGCCAGCAGCTTATCGGGACAGGGGGTCGAGCAGTACTTC.

The CDR3: CASSLPPSSYEQYF. The CDR3 DNA reads TGTGCCAGCAGCTTACCACCGAGCTCCTACGAGCAGTACTTC. This chain uses TRBV11-2 with TRBJ2-7, with unresolved D. The germline V gene has CDR1 SGHAT and CDR2 FQNNGV. V was cut by 2 bases and J by 0 bases, with 8 bases left in between. There are 14 residues in the CDR3. Full variable domain (rest looked up from reference TRBV11-2 and TRBJ2-7): EAGVAQSPRYKIIEKRQSVAFWCNPISGHATLYWYQQILGQGPKLLIQFQNNGVVDDSQLPKDRFSAERLKGVDSTLKIQPAKLEDSAVYLCASSLPPSSYEQYFGPGTRLTVT.

CDR3 amino acids: CSARDRGAPYEQYF. In DNA, the CDR3 is TGCAGTGCTAGAGATCGGGGGGCCCCCTACGAGCAGTACTTC. V and J are TRBV20-1 and TRBJ2-7, with D possibly TRBD2 on 7 matching bases. The CDR3 totals 14 residues. Germline V lookup: CDR1 DFQATT, CDR2 SNEGSKA (reference sequence). Trimming removed 0 bases at V and 2 bases at J, with 11 bases between.

This clonotype came up a few times. The V and J genes are TRBV20-1 and TRBJ2-3; the match to TRBD1 covers 11 bases. J was trimmed by 4 bases and V by 3 bases; bases with no gene match: 6. The germline gives CDR1 DFQATT, CDR2 SNEGSKA (reference sequence). The CDR3 runs 15 residues. CDR3 region: CSASKLGQGADTQYF. CDR3 nucleotides: TGCAGTGCTAGTAAACTGGGACAGGGGGCAGATACGCAGTATTTT.

Ten or more counts support this clonotype. The rearrangement joins TRBV4-1 to TRBJ2-1; the match to TRBD2 covers 15 bases. CDR3 length: 19 amino acids. Germline V gives CDR1 MGHRA, CDR2 YSYEKL. Losses at the gene ends were 5 bases for V and 3 bases for J; bases not matched to a gene: 11. CDR3 sequence reads: CASSGLPGLAGGYYNEQFF. CDR3 nucleotide sequence: TGCGCCAGCAGCGGACTACCGGGACTAGCGGGGGGATACTACAATGAGCAGTTCTTC.

The chain recombines TRBV9 with TRBJ1-2; 7 nucleotides agree with TRBD1. The V segment lost 3 bases and the J segment 6 bases; nucleotides outside the gene matches: 8. CDR3 length: 14 residues. Germline loops: CDR1 SGDLS, CDR2 YYNGEE. CDR3 protein: CASSDRQGGDGYTF. The CDR3 DNA reads as TGTGCCAGCAGCGACCGACAGGGAGGGGATGGCTACACCTTC.

The V call is TRBV7-2, the J call TRBJ2-7; 9 bases are shared with TRBD2. CDR3 size: 15 residues. V lost 1 base to trimming and J lost 1 base; unmatched junction nucleotides: 2. Looked up from germline, CDR1 is SGHTA and CDR2 is FQGNSA. CDR3 nucleotides: TGTGCCAGCAGCTTAGAGACTAGCGGTTCCTACGAGCAGTACTTC. This encodes CASSLETSGSYEQYF.